This T cell receptor (beta chain) came from a study of breast tumors, draining lymph nodes, adjacent tissues. The study, taken as a whole, reports: Tumor and nontumor repertoires were significantly more similar in luminal-like than in basal-like breast cancer. Tumor repertoires ranked between lymph nodes and nontumor tissue in diversity, with V and J gene preferences. Findings are consistent with lymph node origin and intratumoral expansion of most tumor T cells. That most tumor T cells come from lymph nodes remained unproven.

About this clonotype: Its antigen is unknown.

TCRdb analysed the multiplex PCR reads with MiXCR anew, one entry per CDR3 protein. The sample lists 66,000 or so distinct CDR3 sequences, approximately 45% seen once, with about 8.4% in the top ten. Sequenced input: breast tumor tissue. The source is a female donor with breast cancer. Some clones in this sample may be carry-over from other donors' samples.

CDR3 protein: CASSLGLVEADTQYF. The DNA for the CDR3 is TGTGCCAGCAGCTTGGGTCTAGTCGAAGCAGATACGCAGTATTTT. The chain carries TRBV5-4 and TRBJ2-3; unclear D gene. Germline lookup yields CDR1 SGHNT and CDR2 YYREEE (reference sequence). V was cut by 0 bases and J by 4 bases, with 12 bases left in between. CDR3 length: 15 amino acids.